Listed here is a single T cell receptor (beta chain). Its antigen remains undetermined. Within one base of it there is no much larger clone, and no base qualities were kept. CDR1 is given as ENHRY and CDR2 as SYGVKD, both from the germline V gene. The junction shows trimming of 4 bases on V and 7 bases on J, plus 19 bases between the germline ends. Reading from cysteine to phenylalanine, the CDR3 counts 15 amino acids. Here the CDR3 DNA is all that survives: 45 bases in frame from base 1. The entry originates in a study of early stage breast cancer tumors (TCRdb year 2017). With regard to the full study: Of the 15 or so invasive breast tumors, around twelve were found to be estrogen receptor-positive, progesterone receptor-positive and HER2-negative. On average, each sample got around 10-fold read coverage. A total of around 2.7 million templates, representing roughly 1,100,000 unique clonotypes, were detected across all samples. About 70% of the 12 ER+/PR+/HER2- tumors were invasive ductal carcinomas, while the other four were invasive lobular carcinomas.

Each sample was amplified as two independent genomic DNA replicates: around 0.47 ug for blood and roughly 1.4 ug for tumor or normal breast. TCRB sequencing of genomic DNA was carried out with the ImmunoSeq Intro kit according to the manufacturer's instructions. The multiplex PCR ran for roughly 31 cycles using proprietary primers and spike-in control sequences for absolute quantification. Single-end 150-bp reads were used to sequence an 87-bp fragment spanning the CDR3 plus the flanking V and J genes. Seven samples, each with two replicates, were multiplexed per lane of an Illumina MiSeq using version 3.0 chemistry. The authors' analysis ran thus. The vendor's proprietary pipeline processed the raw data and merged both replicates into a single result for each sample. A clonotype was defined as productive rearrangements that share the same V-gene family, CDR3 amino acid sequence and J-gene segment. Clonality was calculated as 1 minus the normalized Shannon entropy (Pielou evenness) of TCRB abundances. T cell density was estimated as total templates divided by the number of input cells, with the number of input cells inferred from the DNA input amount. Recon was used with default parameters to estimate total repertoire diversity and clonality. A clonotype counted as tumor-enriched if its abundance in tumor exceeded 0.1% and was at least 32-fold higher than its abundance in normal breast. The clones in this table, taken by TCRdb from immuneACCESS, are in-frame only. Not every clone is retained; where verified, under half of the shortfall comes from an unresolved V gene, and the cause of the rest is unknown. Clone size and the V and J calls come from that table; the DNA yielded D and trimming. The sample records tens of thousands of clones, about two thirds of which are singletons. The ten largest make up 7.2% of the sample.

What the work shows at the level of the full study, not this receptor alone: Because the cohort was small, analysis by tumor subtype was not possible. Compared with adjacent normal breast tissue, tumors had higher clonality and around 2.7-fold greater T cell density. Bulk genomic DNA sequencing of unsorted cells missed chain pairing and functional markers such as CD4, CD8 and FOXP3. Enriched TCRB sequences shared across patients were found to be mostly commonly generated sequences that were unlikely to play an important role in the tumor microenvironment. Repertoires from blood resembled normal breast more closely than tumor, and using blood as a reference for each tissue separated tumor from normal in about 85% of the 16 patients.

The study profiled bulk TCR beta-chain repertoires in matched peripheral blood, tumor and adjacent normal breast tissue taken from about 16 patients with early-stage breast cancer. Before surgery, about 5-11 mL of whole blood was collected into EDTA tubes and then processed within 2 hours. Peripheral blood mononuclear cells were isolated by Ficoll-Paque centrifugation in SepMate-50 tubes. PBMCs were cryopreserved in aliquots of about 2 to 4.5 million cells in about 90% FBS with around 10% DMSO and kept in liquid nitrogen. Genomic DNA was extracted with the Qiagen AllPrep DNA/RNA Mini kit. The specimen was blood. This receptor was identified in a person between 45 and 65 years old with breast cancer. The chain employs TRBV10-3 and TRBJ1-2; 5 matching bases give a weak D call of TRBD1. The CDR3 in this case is CAISAPRGGVSGYTF. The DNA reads TGTGCCATCAGTGCCCCGCGGGGCGGTGTTAGTGGCTACACCTTC.